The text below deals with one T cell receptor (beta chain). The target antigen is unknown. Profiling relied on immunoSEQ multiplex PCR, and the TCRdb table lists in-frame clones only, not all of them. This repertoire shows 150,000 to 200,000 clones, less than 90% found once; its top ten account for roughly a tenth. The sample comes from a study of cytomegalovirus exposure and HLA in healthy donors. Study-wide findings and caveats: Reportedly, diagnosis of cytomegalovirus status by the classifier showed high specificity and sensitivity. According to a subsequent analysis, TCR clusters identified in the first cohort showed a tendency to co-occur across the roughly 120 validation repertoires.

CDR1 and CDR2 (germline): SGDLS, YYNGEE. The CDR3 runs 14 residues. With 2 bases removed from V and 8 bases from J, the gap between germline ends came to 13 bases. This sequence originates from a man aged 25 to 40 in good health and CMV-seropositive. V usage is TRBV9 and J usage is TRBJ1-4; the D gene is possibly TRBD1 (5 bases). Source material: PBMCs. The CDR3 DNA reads TGTGCCAGCAGCGTGTCAGGGCCCGAAGAAAAACTGTTTTTT. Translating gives CASSVSGPEEKLFF.